The 23 T cell receptor beta chains below all came from one sample that was sequenced in a study of cytomegalovirus exposure and HLA in healthy donors. Profiled with immunoSEQ multiplex PCR; TCRdb holds only in-frame clones, not every one. The sample includes about 90,000 clones, 80% to 85% of them seen just once. Sequencing input: PBMCs. These TCRs come from a young woman in good health and CMV-seropositive.

This sequence joins TRBV10-3 and TRBJ2-7, with 13 bases fitting TRBD2. V lost 3 bases to trimming and J lost 0 bases; unmatched junction nucleotides: 5. The CDR3 covers 17 residues. From germline, CDR1 is ENHRY and CDR2 SYGVKD. DNA of the CDR3: TGTGCCATCAGTGACCCGACTAGCGGGGGGACCTCCTACGAGCAGTACTTC. Amino acids: CAISDPTSGGTSYEQYF.

The genes are TRBV9 and TRBJ2-1; TRBD2 aligns across 9 bases. V lost 2 bases to trimming and J lost 8 bases; unmatched junction nucleotides: 8. Germline V CDR1 and CDR2: SGDLS, YYNGEE. This CDR3 has 15 amino acids. This CDR3 is CASSVSGGKEDEQFF. In nucleotides, the CDR3 is TGTGCCAGCAGCGTTAGCGGGGGCAAAGAGGATGAGCAGTTCTTC.

The rearrangement uses TRBV15 and TRBJ2-1; 15 bases fit TRBD2. CDR1 and CDR2 from the germline V gene are LNHNV and YYDKDF (reference sequence). Unmatched junction bases numbered 7, after V lost 4 bases and J lost 15 bases. The CDR3 is 14 amino acids. The CDR3 DNA sequence: TGTGCCACCAGCACAGGACTAGCGGGGGGGCCAGTGTTCTTC. Its translation is CATSTGLAGGPVFF.

The chain has TRBV5-1 and TRBJ2-7; 7 bases map to TRBD1. Per germline, CDR1 SGHRS and CDR2 YFSETQ. The CDR3 has 13 residues. V shed 0 bases, J shed 12 bases, and the junction held 9 bases outside the gene matches. The CDR3 loop reads CASSLARDSLPYF. CDR3 bases: TGCGCCAGCAGCTTGGCGAGGGACAGTTTGCCGTACTTC.

The chain carries TRBV21-1 and TRBJ2-4; TRBD1 is taken as the D call from the table, unchecked against the DNA. TRBV21-1 is a known pseudogene. There are 15 residues in the CDR3. The CDR3 reads CASSKGSGAKNIQYF. CDR3 nucleotides: TGTGCCAGCAGCAAAGGTTCAGGGGCCAAAAACATTCAGTACTTC.

This clone was recorded once. This chain links TRBV6-6 with TRBJ1-1; the match to TRBD1 covers 7 bases. The CDR3 is made up of 14 amino acids. Germline trimming cut 5 bases from V and 0 bases from J; bases unmatched to any gene: 3. Germline loops: CDR1 MNHNY, CDR2 SVGAGI (reference sequence). CDR3 sequence: CASSQDRVNTEAFF. The CDR3 bases are TGTGCCAGCAGTCAAGACAGGGTGAACACTGAAGCTTTCTTT.

The V gene is TRBV27, the J gene TRBJ2-7, with 8 bases identical to TRBD1. The germline CDR1 and CDR2 sequences are MNHEY and SMNVEV (reference sequence). Trimming cost V 5 bases and J 1 base; bases outside gene matches: 10. This CDR3 comprises 16 residues. This chain's CDR3 is CASSDFYRGSSYEQYF. In DNA form, the CDR3 reads TGTGCCAGCAGTGATTTTTACAGGGGGTCTTCCTACGAGCAGTACTTC.

This clone appeared once. This CDR3 is CASSFSITSGGNEQFF. The CDR3 DNA reads as TGTGCCAGCAGCTTCAGCATAACTAGCGGGGGGAATGAGCAGTTCTTC. The rearrangement joins TRBV7-2 to TRBJ2-1, with TRBD2 matching over 12 bases. The CDR3 totals 16 residues. The germline V gene has CDR1 SGHTA and CDR2 FQGNSA. J gave up 7 bases and V 3 bases, and 7 bases lay outside the gene matches.

This clone appeared once. The rearrangement joins TRBV7-2 to TRBJ1-2; 7 bases align to TRBD1. The CDR3 totals 13 residues. Germline CDR1 reads SGHTA; CDR2 reads FQGNSA. V dropped 5 bases and J dropped 4; count of bases not matched to a gene: 4. The CDR3: CASSNRDSYGYTF. CDR3 DNA: TGTGCCAGCAGCAACCGGGACAGCTATGGCTACACCTTC.

This chain uses TRBV7-2 with TRBJ2-3; the D is unclear. CDR1 and CDR2 from the germline V gene are SGHTA and FQGNSA. The CDR3 has 11 residues. V was cut by 8 bases and J by 7 bases, with 10 bases left in between. The CDR3 is CASASDYTQYF. For the CDR3, the DNA is TGTGCCAGCGCTTCCGACTATACGCAGTATTTT.

The count of this clone is one. The genes are TRBV6-6 and TRBJ2-7; weak D call: TRBD2 (6 bases). This CDR3 region has 14 residues. Looked up from germline, CDR1 is MNHNY and CDR2 is SVGAGI (reference sequence). Trimming removed 6 bases at V and 2 bases at J, with 14 bases between. The CDR3 protein is CASRAGGATYEQYF. CDR3 in DNA: TGTGCCAGCAGGGCCGGGGGTGCGACCTACGAGCAGTACTTC.

The chain has TRBV6-1 and TRBJ1-2; D gene unclear. Deletions cut 0 bases from V and 12 bases from J, with 14 bases between. Germline V CDR1 and CDR2: MNHNS, SASEGT. CDR3 size: 13 residues. The CDR3 coding sequence is TGTGCCAGCAGTGAAGCCGGAGGCCCGGTGGACACCTTC. It translates to CASSEAGGPVDTF.

The CDR3 loop is CASSLPGGRELFF. The CDR3 coding sequence is TGCGCCAGCAGCTTGCCGGGAGGTAGGGAGCTGTTTTTT. The chain is built from TRBV5-1 and TRBJ2-2; TRBD2 matches 7 bases. This CDR3 spans 13 amino acids. The V gene's germline CDR1 is SGHRS and CDR2 YFSETQ. V dropped 1 base and J dropped 9; count of bases not matched to a gene: 3.

This chain uses TRBV7-2 with TRBJ2-5; possibly TRBD2 for D (7 bases). V was pared by 4 bases and J by 1 base, with 10 bases between. The CDR3 is made up of 14 amino acids. The germline V gene has CDR1 SGHTA and CDR2 FQGNSA. CDR3 sequence: CASSWGGPQETQYF. Written as DNA, the CDR3 is TGTGCCAGCAGCTGGGGGGGCCCCCAAGAGACCCAGTACTTC.

This clone has just one count. The CDR3 loop is CASSPAGGNTDTQYF. Written as DNA, the CDR3 is TGTGCCAGCTCACCAGCGGGGGGTAACACAGATACGCAGTATTTT. The V and J genes are TRBV18 and TRBJ2-3; TRBD2 agrees at 8 bases. The CDR3 is made up of 15 amino acids. Germline CDR1 is KGHSH and CDR2 is LQKENI. V was pared by 2 bases and J by 2 bases, with 3 bases of the junction left unmatched.

As concerns this clone: The same CDR3 arises from other DNA sequences in this sample as well. This chain uses TRBV6-4 with TRBJ2-3, with 12 bases matching TRBD2. The germline CDR1 and CDR2 sequences are MRHNA and SNTAGT. V dropped 0 bases and J dropped 4; count of bases not matched to a gene: 2. There are 16 residues in the CDR3. The CDR3 sequence is CASSDSASGGADTQYF. The CDR3 DNA reads as TGTGCCAGCAGTGACTCAGCTAGCGGGGGGGCAGATACGCAGTATTTT.

This clone has only one observation. The chain recombines TRBV6-5 with TRBJ2-1; D possibly corresponds to TRBD2 (6 bases). Germline lookup yields CDR1 MNHEY and CDR2 SVGAGI. V was clipped by 5 bases and J by 8 bases, with 16 bases between them. The CDR3 contains 14 residues. CDR3 sequence: CASSPNVGEDEQFF. DNA of the CDR3: TGTGCCAGCAGTCCCAACGTGGGGGAGGATGAGCAGTTCTTC.

The gene calls are TRBV20-1 and TRBJ2-1, with 8 nucleotides matching TRBD2. V shed 7 bases, J shed 7 bases, and the junction held 3 bases outside the gene matches. Germline assignment: CDR1 DFQATT and CDR2 SNEGSKA (reference sequence). The CDR3 is 11 amino acids. The CDR3 nucleotides read TGCAGTGAGACTAGCGTAAATGAGCAGTTCTTC. Translated: CSETSVNEQFF.

The V and J genes are TRBV2 and TRBJ1-4, with a possible D match to TRBD1 (5 bases). Between the trimmed V and J ends, which lost 2 bases and 6 bases, there was a span of 10 bases. This CDR3 is 14 amino acids long. Germline values: CDR1 SNHLY, CDR2 FYNNEI. In DNA, the CDR3 is TGTGCCAGCAGTGAATCAGGGCTCTATGAAAAACTGTTTTTT. Protein sequence: CASSESGLYEKLFF.

The rearrangement uses TRBV6-5 and TRBJ2-1; D is undetermined. V gave up 7 bases and J gave up 0 bases, with 13 bases separating them. CDR1 and CDR2 (germline): MNHEY, SVGAGI. This CDR3 is 15 amino acids long. The CDR3 spells CASTVSESSYNEQFF. CDR3 DNA: TGTGCCAGCACCGTATCCGAGAGCTCCTACAATGAGCAGTTCTTC.

This rearrangement joins TRBV4-1 to TRBJ2-1; 7 nucleotides match TRBD2. Germline loops: CDR1 MGHRA, CDR2 YSYEKL. CDR3 length equals 16 residues. Trimming at V came to 2 bases and at J to 6 bases, leaving 10 bases not matched to a gene. Here the CDR3 reads CASSQFRGDEVNEQFF. The CDR3, as DNA: TGCGCCAGCAGCCAATTTCGGGGGGACGAGGTCAATGAGCAGTTCTTC.

This CDR3 reads CAWRTGFEQYF. DNA for the CDR3: TGTGCCTGGCGGACAGGTTTCGAGCAGTACTTC. J is TRBJ2-7 and V is TRBV30; TRBD1 matches 7 bases. The CDR3 runs 11 residues. The germline CDR1 and CDR2 sequences are GTSNPN and SVGIG (reference sequence). After removal of 5 bases from V and 6 bases from J, the junction contained 4 bases not matched to a gene.

The chain is built from TRBV5-4 and TRBJ1-1; possible D gene TRBD1, 5 bases. There are 15 residues in the CDR3. The V end lost 0 bases, the J end lost 1 base, and 10 bases lay between the germline ends. Germline values: CDR1 SGHNT, CDR2 YYREEE (reference sequence). The CDR3 is CASSLARGRNTEAFF. Here the CDR3 DNA reads TGTGCCAGCAGCTTGGCGCGGGGGAGGAACACTGAAGCTTTCTTT.